These 32 T cell receptor beta chains came from one sample sequenced in a study of identical twins. TCRdb reanalysed the 5' RACE reads using MiXCR and keeps one entry per CDR3 protein. The sample yields around 670,000 distinct CDR3 sequences, 5.5% to 7.5% seen once. The sequenced material came from naive T cells sorted from blood. The source of these receptors is a man between 18 and 35 years old in good health.

This clonotype was observed at least ten times. This sequence joins TRBV7-9 and TRBJ1-6, with D possibly TRBD1 on 6 matching bases. Per the germline V gene, CDR1 is SEHNR and CDR2 is FQNEAQ (reference sequence). The germline V and J ends were trimmed by 0 bases and 14 bases, with 17 bases remaining between them. The CDR3 is 15 residues long. The CDR3 bases are TGTGCCAGCAGCTTAGCTGCAGGGGAGAATCAGGCCCTCCACTTT. Residues: CASSLAAGENQALHF. Based on the CDR3 plus reference TRBV7-9 and TRBJ1-6, the full variable domain is DTGVSQNPRHKITKRGQNVTFRCDPISEHNRLYWYRQTLGQGPEFLTYFQNEAQLEKSRLLSDRFSAERPKGSFSTLEIQRTEQGDSAMYLCASSLAAGENQALHFGNGTRLTVT.

This clonotype was seen a single time. This chain uses TRBV6-2 or TRBV6-3 with TRBJ2-7; TRBD1 aligns across 9 bases. Germline lookup yields CDR1 MNHEY and CDR2 SVGEGT. CDR3 length equals 15 residues. J gave up 3 bases and V 6 bases, and 9 bases lay outside the gene matches. This CDR3 reads CASRDLGTGSYEQYF. DNA for the CDR3: TGTGCCAGCAGAGATCTAGGGACAGGGAGCTACGAGCAGTACTTC.

With regard to this clonotype: A read error is likely, as this CDR3 ends without the conserved phenylalanine or tryptophan. The chain joins TRBV18 to TRBJ2-5; a possible D gene is TRBD1 (6 bases). Trimming removed 3 bases from V and 3 bases from J, with 8 bases in between. Germline V gene lookup returns CDR1 KGHSH and CDR2 LQKENI. The CDR3 runs to 13 residues. This CDR3 reads CASSPRTEETQYI. CDR3 in DNA: TGTGCCAGCTCACCGAGGACAGAAGAGACCCAGTACATC.

There are many counts of this clonotype. The chain combines TRBV6-4 with TRBJ2-1, with D tentatively TRBD1 or TRBD2 (7 bases each). The CDR3 sequence is 17 residues long. Per germline, CDR1 MRHNA and CDR2 SNTAGT. Between the trimmed V and J ends, which lost 0 bases and 3 bases, there was a span of 15 bases. CDR3 nucleotide sequence: TGTGCCAGCAGTGACTCGATCGGGGGGACAGACTACAATGAGCAGTTCTTC. This sequence encodes CASSDSIGGTDYNEQFF.

The chain recombines TRBV7-9 with TRBJ2-3; unclear D gene. The V gene lost 1 base and the J gene lost 10 bases, with 6 bases spanning the gap. Germline values: CDR1 SEHNR, CDR2 FQNEAQ (reference sequence). This CDR3 is 11 amino acids long. The CDR3 DNA reads as TGTGCCAGCAGCTTAGAACTGGCGCAGTATTTT. It specifies CASSLELAQYF.

This clonotype has just a few counts. The rearrangement uses TRBV5-1 and TRBJ1-2; TRBD1 aligns across 10 bases. The CDR3 loop spans 16 amino acids. The V gene end was trimmed by 3 bases and the J gene end by 4 bases; junction bases not matched to a gene: 9. Germline-derived CDR1 and CDR2 are SGHRS and YFSETQ. This CDR3 reads CASSWTWDRGSYGYTF. In nucleotides, the CDR3 is TGCGCCAGCAGCTGGACTTGGGACAGGGGTTCCTATGGCTACACCTTC.

This rearrangement joins TRBV14 to TRBJ2-5; no firm D call. Per the germline V gene, CDR1 is SGHDN and CDR2 is FVKESK. The CDR3 has 15 amino acids. Trimming shortened V by 0 bases and J by 13 bases, and 21 bases separated the two germline ends. CDR3 loop: CASSQDKSRFWPLYF. The CDR3 region has the DNA TGTGCCAGCAGCCAAGATAAGTCCAGGTTCTGGCCTCTGTACTTC.

The chain recombines TRBV20-1 with TRBJ2-5; D might be TRBD1 (6 bases). V lost 5 bases to trimming and J lost 5 bases, with 12 bases between them. Looked up from germline, CDR1 is DFQATT and CDR2 is SNEGSKA (reference sequence). This CDR3 contains 12 residues. The DNA for the CDR3 is TGCAGTGCTGCAGGGGTAGGGGAGACCCAGTACTTC. This translates into CSAAGVGETQYF.

This clonotype was observed at least ten times. The chain is built from TRBV5-1 and TRBJ2-1; no reliable D call. CDR3 length: 13 amino acids. V lost 0 bases, J lost 5 bases, and 6 bases lay in between. CDR1 and CDR2 from the germline V gene are SGHRS and YFSETQ. This CDR3 is CASSLDTNNEQFF. CDR3 DNA: TGCGCCAGCAGCTTGGACACCAACAATGAGCAGTTCTTC. The entire variable domain, with the rest obtained from reference TRBV5-1 and TRBJ2-1, is as follows: KAGVTQTPRYLIKTRGQQVTLSCSPISGHRSVSWYQQTPGQGLQFLFEYFSETQRNKGNFPGRFSGRQFSNSRSEMNVSTLELGDSALYLCASSLDTNNEQFFGPGTRLTVL.

This clonotype was counted a few times. The chain combines TRBV27 with TRBJ1-2, with D possibly matching TRBD1 (6 bases). This CDR3 has 13 amino acids. V lost 4 bases and J 13 bases, leaving 19 bases between the germline ends. CDR1 MNHEY and CDR2 SMNVEV come from the germline V gene (reference sequence). The CDR3 coding sequence is TGTGCCAGCAGTTCCAACCCCGGACAGACTAGCACCTTC. Protein: CASSSNPGQTSTF.

V usage is TRBV12-3 or TRBV12-4 and J usage is TRBJ2-3; 8 bases align to TRBD2. V trimming: 6 bases; J trimming: 2 bases; junction bases outside the gene matches: 7. The CDR3 extends over 15 amino acids. The CDR3 protein is CASSRSLAATDTQYF. CDR3 in DNA: TGTGCCAGCAGCCGGTCACTAGCGGCCACAGATACGCAGTATTTT.

With respect to this clonotype: One base away lies a much larger clone, so this may be a sequencing read error. No conserved phenylalanine or tryptophan ends this CDR3, so it is likely a read error. V usage is TRBV12-3 or TRBV12-4 and J usage is TRBJ2-5; 10 bases match TRBD2. V lost 5 bases, J lost 3 bases, and 15 bases stayed unmatched. The CDR3 has 18 amino acids. The CDR3 DNA sequence: TGTGCCAGCAGTCTCTCAGCGGGAGGGCCGGTAGTGAAAGAGACCCAGTACATC. It translates to CASSLSAGGPVVKETQYI.

For this clonotype: The conserved phenylalanine or tryptophan normally closing the CDR3 is absent here, so this likely arose from a read error. This sequence joins TRBV20-1 and TRBJ1-1, with D perhaps matching TRBD1 (6 bases). Trimming shortened V by 1 base and J by 3 bases, and 15 bases separated the two germline ends. CDR3 length equals 15 residues. CDR1 and CDR2 (germline): DFQATT, SNEGSKA (reference sequence). Here the CDR3 DNA reads TGCAGTGCTAGAGGGGCAGGGGATTTGCACACTGAAGCTTTCTAT. It translates to CSARGAGDLHTEAFY.

This clonotype was recorded many times. This sequence joins TRBV29-1 and TRBJ2-1, with D possibly TRBD2 on 5 matching bases. The CDR3 runs to 10 residues. Germline lookup yields CDR1 SQVTM and CDR2 ANQGSEA. The CDR3 sequence: CTAGNNEQFF. The CDR3 DNA sequence: TGCACGGCGGGCAACAATGAGCAGTTCTTC.

This clonotype came up many times. The chain couples TRBV7-2 to TRBJ2-1, with 12 bases lining up with TRBD2. Germline-derived CDR1 and CDR2 are SGHTA and FQGNSA. The trim removed 5 bases at V and 9 bases at J, leaving 8 bases unmatched. The CDR3 contains 15 residues. DNA of the CDR3: TGTGCCAGCAGCCCTTATCAGACTAGCGGGGGTGAGCAGTTCTTC. As protein: CASSPYQTSGGEQFF.

Ten or more counts support this clonotype. The chain joins TRBV20-1 to TRBJ1-1; the D gene is possibly TRBD1 (6 bases). Germline-derived CDR1 and CDR2 are DFQATT and SNEGSKA (reference sequence). The CDR3 runs to 14 residues. V was cut by 5 bases and J by 0 bases, with 13 bases left in between. The CDR3 is CSAQGSRMNTEAFF. Here the CDR3 DNA reads TGCAGTGCTCAGGGGAGCAGGATGAACACTGAAGCTTTCTTT.

This clonotype was seen ten or more times. The V and J genes are TRBV5-1 and TRBJ1-2; D remains unclear. The length of the CDR3 is 15 residues. Trimming shortened V by 0 bases and J by 1 base, and 10 bases separated the two germline ends. Per the germline V gene, CDR1 is SGHRS and CDR2 is YFSETQ. The CDR3 protein is CASSLAEAYNYGYTF. CDR3 nucleotides: TGCGCCAGCAGCTTGGCGGAGGCCTATAACTATGGCTACACCTTC.

Ten or more counts support this clonotype. The rearrangement joins TRBV7-2 to TRBJ2-7, with a possible D match to TRBD1 (6 bases). The CDR3 runs 16 residues. Trimming left V 6 bases short and J 0 bases short, with 18 bases between. Per germline, CDR1 SGHTA and CDR2 FQGNSA. For the CDR3, the DNA is TGTGCCAGCAGTGGTAACAGGGCGACGAGCTCCTACGAGCAGTACTTC. Its protein product is CASSGNRATSSYEQYF.

This clonotype occurred many times. The chain links TRBV28 to TRBJ2-7; 9 bases match TRBD1. Germline CDR1 reads MDHEN; CDR2 reads SYDVKM. Losses at the gene ends were 4 bases for V and 5 bases for J; bases not matched to a gene: 9. The CDR3 totals 15 residues. CDR3 residues: CASSYLTGTGNEQYF. CDR3 nucleotides: TGTGCCAGCAGTTACCTGACCGGGACAGGGAACGAGCAGTACTTC.

This clonotype was seen many times. V usage is TRBV10-3 and J usage is TRBJ2-2; D may be TRBD1 (6 bases). V was trimmed by 10 bases and J by 2 bases, leaving 14 bases between them. The CDR3 length is 14 residues. The germline V gene encodes CDR1 ENHRY and CDR2 SYGVKD. The CDR3 DNA sequence: TGTGCCACCCGGGCAGGGGACAACACCGGGGAGCTGTTTTTT. This translates into CATRAGDNTGELFF.

This clonotype was found many times. The CDR3 sequence: CATSGPADGTQYF. CDR3 sequence (DNA): TGTGCCACCAGTGGCCCCGCGGACGGTACGCAGTATTTT. The J gene is TRBJ2-3, the V gene TRBV24-1; D gene ambiguous. Per germline, CDR1 KGHDR and CDR2 SFDVKD. This CDR3 contains 13 residues. Trimming pared 5 bases from V and 8 bases from J, leaving 13 bases between.

The chain carries TRBV6-2 or TRBV6-3 and TRBJ2-1, with 8 bases fitting TRBD2. From germline, CDR1 is MNHEY and CDR2 SVGEGT. Unmatched junction bases numbered 13, after V lost 6 bases and J lost 0 bases. The CDR3 is 18 amino acids. This CDR3 reads CASSLYTIAGSSYNEQFF. The CDR3 nucleotides are TGTGCCAGCAGCCTTTATACTATAGCGGGGAGCTCCTACAATGAGCAGTTCTTC.

This clonotype was detected only a few times. V is TRBV7-9 and J is TRBJ2-1, with 7 bases aligning to TRBD2. The CDR3 is 14 residues long. The V and J ends lost 5 bases and 5 bases, in that order; junction bases with no gene match: 6. Germline CDR1 is SEHNR and CDR2 is FQNEAQ (reference sequence). As DNA, the CDR3 is TGTGCCAGCAGCGTGAGTCGGGAGGACAATGAGCAGTTCTTC. Its translation is CASSVSREDNEQFF. The variable domain in full, with the rest retrieved from reference TRBV7-9 and TRBJ2-1, is DTGVSQNPRHKITKRGQNVTFRCDPISEHNRLYWYRQTLGQGPEFLTYFQNEAQLEKSRLLSDRFSAERPKGSFSTLEIQRTEQGDSAMYLCASSVSREDNEQFFGPGTRLTVL.

This clonotype was detected many times. This chain connects TRBV29-1 to TRBJ2-3, with a possible D match to TRBD1 (6 bases). The CDR3 spans 14 residues. Trimming shortened V by 7 bases and J by 0 bases, and 14 bases separated the two germline ends. Germline loops: CDR1 SQVTM, CDR2 ANQGSEA. In nucleotides, the CDR3 is TGCAGCGGACAGGACAGACCTAGCACAGATACGCAGTATTTT. It is translated as CSGQDRPSTDTQYF.

This clonotype occurred a few times. V and J are TRBV7-3 and TRBJ1-1; the D gene is possibly TRBD1 (5 bases). This CDR3 region has 14 residues. Germline V gene data show CDR1 as SGHTA and CDR2 as FQGTGA. The V and J ends lost 5 bases and 8 bases respectively, with 18 bases between them. This chain's CDR3 is CASSASIGRGEAFF. The CDR3 DNA reads as TGTGCCAGCAGCGCATCAATTGGGCGGGGCGAAGCTTTCTTT.

This clonotype was observed at least ten times. The rearrangement joins TRBV27 to TRBJ2-3; 10 positions agree with TRBD1. CDR3 length: 16 residues. V gave up 5 bases and J gave up 2 bases; unmatched junction bases: 7. CDR1 and CDR2 (germline): MNHEY, SMNVEV (reference sequence). The CDR3 bases are TGTGCCAGCAGTCCCCGGGACAGGGGTACCACAGATACGCAGTATTTT. It is translated as CASSPRDRGTTDTQYF.

This clonotype was recorded many times. J is TRBJ2-1 and V is TRBV27, with D perhaps matching TRBD1 (7 bases). Germline loops: CDR1 MNHEY, CDR2 SMNVEV (reference sequence). The V and J ends lost 5 bases and 7 bases respectively, with 15 bases between them. The CDR3 has 14 residues. In DNA form, the CDR3 reads TGTGCCAGCAGTACAAGGACAGGAGGGAATGAGCAGTTCTTC. Translated, it gives CASSTRTGGNEQFF.

On this clonotype itself: It may be a read error: a sequence one base away is much more abundant. Because it lacks the conserved phenylalanine or tryptophan at the end, this CDR3 is likely a read error. The V call is TRBV6-1, the J call TRBJ1-1, with a weak D call TRBD1 (5 bases). V was shortened by 7 bases and J by 1 base, with 13 bases between the two germline ends. The CDR3 spans 14 residues. The germline V gene has CDR1 MNHNS and CDR2 SASEGT. The CDR3 sequence is CASNKGRGNTEAFV. In DNA form, the CDR3 reads TGTGCCAGCAACAAGGGGCGGGGGAACACTGAAGCTTTCGTT.

This clonotype was detected ten times or more. The gene calls are TRBV5-1 and TRBJ2-3; 9 bases match TRBD2. Germline CDR1 is SGHRS and CDR2 is YFSETQ. The CDR3 sequence is 15 residues long. The ends lost 3 bases at V and 4 bases at J; junction bases unmatched: 6. CDR3: CASSSPGLAADTQYF. CDR3 nucleotides: TGCGCCAGCAGCTCGCCGGGACTAGCAGCAGATACGCAGTATTTT.

This clonotype was counted at least ten times. The J gene is TRBJ2-1, the V gene TRBV27, with D perhaps given as TRBD1 or TRBD2 (5 bases each). Germline loops: CDR1 MNHEY, CDR2 SMNVEV (reference sequence). With 10 bases removed from V and 0 bases from J, the gap between germline ends came to 19 bases. The CDR3 sequence is 16 residues long. The CDR3 loop reads CATRVGAPYSYNEQFF. The CDR3 nucleotides read TGTGCCACCCGCGTCGGGGCGCCATACTCCTACAATGAGCAGTTCTTC.

This rearrangement joins TRBV11-2 to TRBJ2-3; no reliable D call. The CDR3 has 16 amino acids. Germline V gives CDR1 SGHAT, CDR2 FQNNGV. V was shortened by 3 bases and J by 4 bases, with 17 bases between the two germline ends. As DNA, the CDR3 is TGTGCCAGCAGCTTCCGCCGGTCCGTTTCCGCAGATACGCAGTATTTT. Protein sequence: CASSFRRSVSADTQYF.

This clonotype was seen more than once but under ten times. The chain is built from TRBV7-9 and TRBJ2-1, with 12 nucleotides matching TRBD2. V was pared by 6 bases and J by 5 bases, with 5 bases of the junction left unmatched. Germline CDR1 and CDR2: SEHNR and FQNEAQ (reference sequence). The CDR3 sequence is 15 residues long. For the CDR3, the DNA is TGTGCCAGCAGGAGAGGACTAGCGGGGAACAATGAGCAGTTCTTC. Its translation: CASRRGLAGNNEQFF.